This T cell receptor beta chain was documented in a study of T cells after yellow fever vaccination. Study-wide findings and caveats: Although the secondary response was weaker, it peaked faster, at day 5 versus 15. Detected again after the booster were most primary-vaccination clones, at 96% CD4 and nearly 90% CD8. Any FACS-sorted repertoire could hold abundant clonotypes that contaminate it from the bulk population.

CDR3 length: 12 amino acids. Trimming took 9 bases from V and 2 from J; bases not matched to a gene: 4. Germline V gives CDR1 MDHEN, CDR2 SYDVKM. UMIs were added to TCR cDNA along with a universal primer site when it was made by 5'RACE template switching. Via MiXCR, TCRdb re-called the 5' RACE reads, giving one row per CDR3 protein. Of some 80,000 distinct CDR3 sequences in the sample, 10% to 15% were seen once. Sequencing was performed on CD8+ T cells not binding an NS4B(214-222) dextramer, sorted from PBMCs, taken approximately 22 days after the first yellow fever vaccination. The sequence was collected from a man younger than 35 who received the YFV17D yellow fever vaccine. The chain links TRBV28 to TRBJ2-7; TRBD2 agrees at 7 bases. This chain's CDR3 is CASSSGAYEQYF. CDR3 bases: TGTGCCAGTTCCAGCGGGGCCTACGAGCAGTACTTC. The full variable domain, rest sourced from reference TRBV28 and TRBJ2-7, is DVKVTQSSRYLVKRTGEKVFLECVQDMDHENMFWYRQDPGLGLRLIYFSYDVKMKEKGDIPEGYSVSREKKERFSLILESASTNQTSMYLCASSSGAYEQYFGPGTRLTVT.